This T cell receptor beta chain was observed in a study of cytomegalovirus exposure and HLA in healthy donors. Study information: T cells numbering around 200 million yielded more than 100 million unique TCR beta sequences in an earlier analysis. Findings of the study overall: The study recorded more than 150 TCR beta chains that were cytomegalovirus-associated.

PCR employed 60 Vbeta and 13 Jbeta primers. Sequencing used immunoSEQ multiplex PCR; TCRdb keeps in-frame clones, though not all of them. The table includes around 110,000 clones, 60% to 75% detected once. The CDR3 totals 15 residues. Germline assignment: CDR1 MNHEY and CDR2 SMNVEV (reference sequence). Trimming took 4 bases from V and 0 from J; bases not matched to a gene: 2. Notes on this clone: Its antigen is undetermined.

The TCR originated in a man aged 25 to 45 in good health and CMV-seronegative. The gene calls are TRBV27 and TRBJ2-7, with 11 bases matching TRBD1. Sequencing input: PBMCs. CDR3: CASSWTGGYSYEQYF. Here the CDR3 DNA reads TGTGCCAGCAGTTGGACAGGGGGCTACTCCTACGAGCAGTACTTC.